This TCR beta chain was sequenced during a study of T cell repertoires in cytomegalovirus infection. This clonotype has just a few counts. Antigen unknown. TCRdb recomputed calls from the reads with MiXCR, one row per CDR3 protein. The profile shows some 700,000 distinct CDR3 sequences, around 32% of them singletons. The V gene's germline CDR1 is LNHDA and CDR2 SQIVND (reference sequence). V lost 6 bases to trimming and J lost 10 bases, with 16 bases between them. The CDR3 is made up of 14 amino acids. The chain joins TRBV19 to TRBJ1-6; TRBD1 might be the D (5 bases). This receptor was identified in a human donor in good health (CMV status not recorded). Some clones in this sample may be carry-over from other donors' samples. Sample: cultured PBMCs, taken from culture after CMV antigen stimulation. CDR3 in DNA: TGTGCCAGTAGCACCGGTGGGACGTTCTCACCCCTCCACTTT. It is translated as CASSTGGTFSPLHF. Combining the CDR3 with reference TRBV19 and TRBJ1-6 gives the whole variable domain DGGITQSPKYLFRKEGQNVTLSCEQNLNHDAMYWYRQDPGQGLRLIYYSQIVNDFQKGDIAEGYSVSREKKESFPLTVTSAQKNPTAFYLCASSTGGTFSPLHFGNGTRLTVT.